The 4 T cell receptor beta chains below come from one sample, sequenced in a study of blood T cell repertoires in COVID-19. Clones were sequenced by immunoSEQ multiplex PCR, and TCRdb holds only the in-frame ones, with some missing. Of about 35,000 clones in the sample, 83% are singletons; the top ten hold approximately 4%. The sequencing input was peripheral blood. The receptors derive from a man aged 45-65 years with acute or convalescent COVID-19.

The chain is built from TRBV2 and TRBJ1-4, with a weak D call TRBD1 (6 bases). CDR3 length equals 13 residues. Per the germline V gene, CDR1 is SNHLY and CDR2 is FYNNEI. With 6 bases removed from V and 8 bases from J, the gap between germline ends came to 13 bases. CDR3 loop: CASSGTSMEKLFF. The CDR3 DNA follows: TGTGCCAGCAGCGGGACAAGCATGGAAAAACTGTTTTTT.

The rearrangement uses TRBV6-2 or TRBV6-3 and TRBJ1-1; D possibly corresponds to TRBD1 (5 bases). V was cut by 3 bases and J by 5 bases, with 13 bases left in between. Germline CDR1 reads MNHEY; CDR2 reads SVGEGT. The CDR3 is 14 amino acids. This CDR3 reads CASSYFQGRTEAFF. CDR3 bases: TGTGCCAGCAGTTATTTTCAGGGAAGAACTGAAGCTTTCTTT.

The V gene is TRBV21-1, the J gene TRBJ1-5. TRBV21-1 has pseudogene status. This CDR3 is built from 19 residues. CDR3 nucleotide sequence: TGTGCCAGCAGCAAAATGGATGGAGGGGGGGGTTATAGCAATCAGCCCCAGCATTTT. Encoded protein: CASSKMDGGGGYSNQPQHF.

V gene TRBV19 combines with J gene TRBJ2-3; the match to TRBD2 covers 10 bases. The V gene end was trimmed by 5 bases and the J gene end by 4 bases; junction bases not matched to a gene: 9. The CDR3 is 16 residues long. Per the germline V gene, CDR1 is LNHDA and CDR2 is SQIVND (reference sequence). The CDR3 coding sequence is TGTGCCAGTAGTCCTTTATCTAGCGGGAGTCCAGATACGCAGTATTTT. Encoded protein: CASSPLSSGSPDTQYF. Full variable domain (missing parts from reference TRBV19 and TRBJ2-3): DGGITQSPKYLFRKEGQNVTLSCEQNLNHDAMYWYRQDPGQGLRLIYYSQIVNDFQKGDIAEGYSVSREKKESFPLTVTSAQKNPTAFYLCASSPLSSGSPDTQYFGPGTRLTVL.